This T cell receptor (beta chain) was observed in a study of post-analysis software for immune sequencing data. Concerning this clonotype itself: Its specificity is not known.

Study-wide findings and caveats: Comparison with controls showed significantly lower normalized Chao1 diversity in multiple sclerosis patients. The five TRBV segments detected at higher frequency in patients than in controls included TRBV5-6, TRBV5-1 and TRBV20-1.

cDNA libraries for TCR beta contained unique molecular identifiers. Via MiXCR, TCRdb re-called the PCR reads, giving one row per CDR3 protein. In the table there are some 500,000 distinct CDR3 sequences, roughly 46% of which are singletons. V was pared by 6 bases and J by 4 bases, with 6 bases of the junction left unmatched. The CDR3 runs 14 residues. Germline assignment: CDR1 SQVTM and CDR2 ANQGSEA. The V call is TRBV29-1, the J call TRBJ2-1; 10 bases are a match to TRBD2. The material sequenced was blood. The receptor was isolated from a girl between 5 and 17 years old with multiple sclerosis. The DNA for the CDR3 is TGCAGCGTACGGACTAGCGGCGGGTACAATGAGCAGTTCTTC. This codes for CSVRTSGGYNEQFF.